The 20 T cell receptor beta chains below all came from one sample that was sequenced in a study of response to subunit inactivated influenza vaccine. TCRdb re-analysed the RT-PCR reads in MiXCR, keeping a single row per CDR3 protein. This sample yields 540,000 or so distinct CDR3 sequences, of which roughly 13% are seen a single time; around 14% belongs to the top ten. The sample consisted of PBMCs from blood, taken about 6 weeks after vaccination. These receptor sequences come from a man aged 45 to 65 who received an inactivated influenza vaccine.

This clonotype occurred a few times. This rearrangement joins TRBV5-1 to TRBJ2-1; 10 nucleotides agree with TRBD2. The CDR3 contains 16 residues. Germline trimming cut 1 base from V and 3 bases from J; bases unmatched to any gene: 4. Germline V gene data show CDR1 as SGHRS and CDR2 as YFSETQ. For the CDR3, the DNA is TGCGCCAGCAGCTTGCTACTAGCGGGAAACTACAATGAGCAGTTCTTC. Translating gives CASSLLLAGNYNEQFF.

CDR3 loop: CASSLYAGGNTGELFF. CDR3 coding DNA: TGTGCCAGCAGCCTTTATGCAGGGGGCAACACCGGGGAGCTGTTTTTT. The rearrangement links TRBV11-2 to TRBJ2-2; TRBD1 agrees at 8 bases. Germline V gene data show CDR1 as SGHAT and CDR2 as FQNNGV. The CDR3 sequence is 16 residues long. Trimming removed 5 bases from V and 2 bases from J; junction bases left unmatched: 7.

The chain couples TRBV10-1 to TRBJ2-3; tentatively, D is TRBD1 or TRBD2 (5 bases each). This CDR3 comprises 14 residues. Germline loops: CDR1 WNHNN, CDR2 SYGVQD (reference sequence). The V gene lost 8 bases and the J gene lost 3 bases, with 15 bases spanning the gap. CDR3 region: CASRSGDATDTQYF. Here the CDR3 DNA reads TGCGCCAGCCGATCCGGGGACGCGACAGATACGCAGTATTTT.

The chain couples TRBV27 to TRBJ2-5; D gene uncertain. V lost 3 bases, J lost 5 bases, and 10 bases lay in between. This CDR3 has 13 residues. Germline values: CDR1 MNHEY, CDR2 SMNVEV (reference sequence). The CDR3 DNA sequence: TGTGCCAGCAGTTTTATTTTGGGGGAGACCCAGTACTTC. Translating it yields CASSFILGETQYF.

The gene calls are TRBV3-1 and TRBJ2-1, with TRBD2 identical over 7 bases. CDR1 is LGHDT, CDR2 YNNKEL, per germline (reference sequence). The CDR3 consists of 16 residues. Unmatched junction bases numbered 13, after V lost 4 bases and J lost 7 bases. CDR3 coding DNA: TGTGCCAGCAGCCTGGGGGTCAGCGGGGAAACTAATGAGCAGTTCTTC. Translated, it gives CASSLGVSGETNEQFF.

CDR3 in amino acids: CASSLKRGSSYEQYF. The CDR3 DNA follows: TGTGCCAGCAGCTTAAAGCGGGGGAGCTCCTACGAGCAGTACTTC. The chain has TRBV7-8 and TRBJ2-7; 8 bases agree with TRBD2. V lost 2 bases, J lost 0 bases, and 3 bases stayed unmatched. This CDR3 comprises 15 residues. Germline V gene lookup returns CDR1 SGHVS and CDR2 FQNEAQ.

Only a few counts were recorded for this clonotype. The rearrangement links TRBV7-2 to TRBJ2-5; D might be TRBD1 (5 bases). The germline CDR1 and CDR2 sequences are SGHTA and FQGNSA. Trimming took 0 bases from V and 5 from J, leaving 7 bases between them. The CDR3 totals 13 residues. The chain's CDR3 is CASSLAKGETQYF. The CDR3 DNA reads as TGTGCCAGCAGCTTAGCAAAGGGGGAGACCCAGTACTTC.

The chain employs TRBV6-2 or TRBV6-3 and TRBJ2-7, with D unclear. The CDR3 is 12 residues long. Trimming shortened V by 0 bases and J by 6 bases, and 6 bases separated the two germline ends. CDR1 MNHEY and CDR2 SVGEGT come from the germline V gene. This CDR3 reads CASSYSSLEQYF. CDR3 sequence (DNA): TGTGCCAGCAGTTACTCTTCCCTCGAGCAGTACTTC.

V usage is TRBV3-1 and J usage is TRBJ1-2; possible D gene TRBD1, 5 bases. The germline V gene encodes CDR1 LGHDT and CDR2 YNNKEL (reference sequence). V shed 3 bases and J shed 3 bases, with 8 bases lying between them. The CDR3 sequence is 13 residues long. CDR3 bases: TGTGCCAGCAGCCAGGGGCAGGACTATGGCTACACCTTC. It codes for CASSQGQDYGYTF. Full variable domain (rest looked up from reference TRBV3-1 and TRBJ1-2): DTAVSQTPKYLVTQMGNDKSIKCEQNLGHDTMYWYKQDSKKFLKIMFSYNNKELIINETVPNRFSPKSPDKAHLNLHINSLELGDSAVYFCASSQGQDYGYTFGSGTRLTVV.

The chain couples TRBV28 to TRBJ2-7; D is unresolved. The V end lost 3 bases, the J end lost 1 base, and 10 bases lay between the germline ends. Germline values: CDR1 MDHEN, CDR2 SYDVKM. The CDR3 extends over 14 amino acids. This CDR3 is CASSFHGPSYEQYF. The CDR3 DNA reads as TGTGCCAGCAGTTTTCACGGACCGTCCTACGAGCAGTACTTC.

This chain links TRBV4-3 with TRBJ1-4; 7 positions agree with TRBD1. The CDR3 contains 14 residues. Germline V CDR1 and CDR2: LGHNA, YSLEER. V lost 4 bases and J lost 5; bases outside the gene matches: 4. The CDR3 reads CASSPGGINEKLFF. The CDR3 DNA is TGCGCCAGCAGCCCAGGGGGGATAAATGAAAAACTGTTTTTT.

The chain uses TRBV10-3 and TRBJ2-6; TRBD2 aligns across 13 bases. Germline CDR1 ENHRY, CDR2 SYGVKD. There are 16 residues in the CDR3. J gave up 0 bases and V 9 bases, and 2 bases lay outside the gene matches. Written as DNA, the CDR3 is TGTGCCATGGGGACTAGCGGGATCTCTGGGGCCAACGTCCTGACTTTC. Its translation is CAMGTSGISGANVLTF.

The rearrangement joins TRBV6-2 or TRBV6-3 to TRBJ2-3, with 9 bases identical to TRBD1. This CDR3 has 17 residues. J lost 3 bases, V lost 4 bases, and 11 bases had no gene match. Looked up from germline, CDR1 is MNHEY and CDR2 is SVGEGT. The CDR3 here is CASSWLQGACKTDTQYF. Here the CDR3 DNA reads TGTGCCAGCAGTTGGTTACAGGGGGCATGTAAGACAGATACGCAGTATTTT.

This clonotype was seen at least ten times. This chain's CDR3 is CASSLRTGTQYF. The CDR3 nucleotides read TGTGCCAGCAGCTTAAGGACAGGGACGCAGTATTTT. The chain uses TRBV7-2 and TRBJ2-3; TRBD1 matches 8 bases. The CDR3 extends over 12 amino acids. Germline CDR1 and CDR2: SGHTA and FQGNSA. With V trimmed by 2 bases and J by 9 bases, 1 base remained unmatched.

J is TRBJ2-1 and V is TRBV27; D is unresolved. This CDR3 region has 16 residues. V lost 6 bases to trimming and J lost 3 bases, with 18 bases between them. The germline gives CDR1 MNHEY, CDR2 SMNVEV (reference sequence). In nucleotides, the CDR3 is TGTGCCAGCAGCTTCCTGGGAAAGTGGGGCTACAATGAGCAGTTCTTC. It translates to CASSFLGKWGYNEQFF.

The chain couples TRBV29-1 to TRBJ1-2; TRBD1 aligns across 8 bases. This CDR3 is built from 14 residues. The V gene end was trimmed by 2 bases and the J gene end by 3 bases; junction bases not matched to a gene: 5. CDR1 is SQVTM, CDR2 ANQGSEA, per germline. In DNA, the CDR3 is TGCAGCGTTGAACAGGAACAGGGGGACTATGGCTACACCTTC. It translates to CSVEQEQGDYGYTF.

The genes are TRBV14 and TRBJ2-5; 13 nucleotides agree with TRBD2. The CDR3 extends over 16 amino acids. In germline, CDR1 is SGHDN, CDR2 FVKESK. The ends lost 4 bases at V and 5 bases at J; junction bases unmatched: 7. DNA of the CDR3: TGTGCCAGCAGCCTTTGGACTAGCGGGAGATCCGAGACCCAGTACTTC. Protein product: CASSLWTSGRSETQYF. The entire variable domain, with the rest obtained from reference TRBV14 and TRBJ2-5, is as follows: EAGVTQFPSHSVIEKGQTVTLRCDPISGHDNLYWYRRVMGKEIKFLLHFVKESKQDESGMPNNRFLAERTGGTYSTLKVQPAELEDSGVYFCASSLWTSGRSETQYFGPGTRLLVL.

The chain has TRBV7-6 and TRBJ2-5; no reliable D call. The CDR3 spans 14 residues. Trimming pared 1 base from V and 5 bases from J, leaving 11 bases between. The V gene's germline CDR1 is SGHVS and CDR2 FNYEAQ. Here the CDR3 reads CASSLEAKIETQYF. In DNA, the CDR3 is TGTGCCAGCAGCTTAGAGGCTAAAATTGAGACCCAGTACTTC. Drawing the rest from reference TRBV7-6 and TRBJ2-5, the complete variable domain is GAGVSQSPRYKVTKRGQDVALRCDPISGHVSLYWYRQALGQGPEFLTYFNYEAQQDKSGLPNDRFSAERPEGSISTLTIQRTEQRDSAMYRCASSLEAKIETQYFGPGTRLLVL.

This clonotype was seen repeatedly, ten times or more. This chain uses TRBV20-1 with TRBJ2-5, with D uncertain. The germline V gene has CDR1 DFQATT and CDR2 SNEGSKA (reference sequence). This CDR3 has 14 residues. V was pared by 4 bases and J by 3 bases, with 15 bases between. This CDR3 reads CSAMNPPWKETQYF. The DNA of the CDR3 is TGCAGTGCTATGAACCCCCCGTGGAAAGAGACCCAGTACTTC.

This clonotype was picked up a small number of times. A much larger clone sits a single nucleotide away, making a read error possible. The gene calls are TRBV29-1 and TRBJ1-1, with TRBD1 as a possible D gene (5 bases). Looked up from germline, CDR1 is SQVTM and CDR2 is ANQGSEA. This CDR3 spans 12 amino acids. V shed 4 bases and J shed 3 bases, with 9 bases lying between them. The CDR3 DNA is TGCAGCGTTGCGGGGGGAGACACTGAAGCTTTCTTT. It is translated as CSVAGGDTEAFF.